This T cell receptor (beta chain) was sequenced in a study of post-analysis software for immune sequencing data. As for the study in general: Relapsing-remitting, secondary progressive and progressive-relapsing forms made up the multiple sclerosis disease courses. Study-wide results and limits: Multiple sclerosis patients had significantly lower normalized Chao1 diversity than controls. There were a few TRBV segments more frequent in patients than controls, and TRBV5-6, TRBV5-1 and TRBV20-1 were among them.

V lost 6 bases and J lost 4; bases outside the gene matches: 11. This CDR3 comprises 15 residues. Germline V gives CDR1 SQVTM, CDR2 ANQGSEA. Presence of unique molecular identifiers characterized the TCR beta cDNA libraries. TCRdb called the PCR reads again in MiXCR, with one record for every CDR3 protein. The data hold hundreds of thousands of distinct CDR3 sequences, with 53% observed a single time. This clonotype came up a few times. The antigen remains undetermined. The chain is built from TRBV29-1 and TRBJ2-1; 8 bases are a match to TRBD1. The specimen was blood. The origin of this receptor is a girl aged 5 to 17 with multiple sclerosis. The CDR3 is CSVALGQGIYNEQFF. The DNA of the CDR3 is TGCAGCGTCGCCCTCGGACAGGGAATTTACAATGAGCAGTTCTTC.